Below, one T cell receptor (beta chain) is given with its context. Per the study methods: Reference gene primers were amplified, and this amplification served to estimate nucleated cell counts. Measured with immunoSEQ multiplex PCR; TCRdb has only the in-frame clones, and not every one. That table furnishes V, J and clone size, whereas the DNA furnished D and trimming. The sample shows more than 85,000 clones, roughly 82% of them seen only once. Trimming removed 6 bases from V and 5 bases from J, with 10 bases in between. The CDR3 covers 14 residues. CDR1 and CDR2 from the germline V gene are KGHDR and SFDVKD. The record originates from a study of blood T cell repertoires in COVID-19.

The sequence was collected from a human donor in a cohort sampled during active COVID-19. V and J are TRBV24-1 and TRBJ1-6; D gene ambiguous. The sequenced sample was peripheral blood. DNA for the CDR3: TGTGCCACCAGTTCTCCGGGTAATAATTCACCCCTCCACTTT. It is translated as CATSSPGNNSPLHF.